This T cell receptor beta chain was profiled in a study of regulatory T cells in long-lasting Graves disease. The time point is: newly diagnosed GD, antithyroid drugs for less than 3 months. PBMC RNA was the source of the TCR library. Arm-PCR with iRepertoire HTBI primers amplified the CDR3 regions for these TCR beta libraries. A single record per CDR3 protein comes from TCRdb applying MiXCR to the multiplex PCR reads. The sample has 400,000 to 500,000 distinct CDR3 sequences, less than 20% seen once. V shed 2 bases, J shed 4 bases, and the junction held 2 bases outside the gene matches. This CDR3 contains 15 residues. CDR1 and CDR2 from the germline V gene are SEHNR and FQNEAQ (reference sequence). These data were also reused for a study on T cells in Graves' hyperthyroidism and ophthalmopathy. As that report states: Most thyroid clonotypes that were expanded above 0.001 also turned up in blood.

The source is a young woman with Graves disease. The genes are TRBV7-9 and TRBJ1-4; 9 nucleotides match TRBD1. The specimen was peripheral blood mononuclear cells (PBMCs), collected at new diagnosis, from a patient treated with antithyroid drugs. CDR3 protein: CASSLQTGGNEKLFF. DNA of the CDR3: TGTGCCAGCAGCTTACAGACAGGGGGTAATGAAAAACTGTTTTTT.